The 32 T cell receptor beta chains listed next were all sequenced from one sample in a study of T cells in localized non-small cell lung cancer. Libraries were prepared by immunoSEQ multiplex PCR; TCRdb keeps only in-frame clonotypes and omits some of them. This table holds over 3,500 clones, about 25% found once. The specimen comprised lung tumor tissue, sampled before any cancer treatment. These receptors came from a woman between 35 and 75 years old with stage I lung adenocarcinoma.

This clone is medium-sized in the sample. The V call is TRBV6-8, the J call TRBJ1-2, with TRBD1 matching over 7 bases. The CDR3 is 15 residues long. Germline V lookup: CDR1 MNHGY, CDR2 SAAAGT. J was trimmed by 1 base and V by 10 bases; bases with no gene match: 12. The chain's CDR3 is CAISILGQSNYGYTF. CDR3 bases: TGTGCCATCAGCATCCTGGGACAGAGTAACTATGGCTACACCTTC.

This clone is classed as medium-sized (0.01 to 0.1%). This sequence joins TRBV11-3 and TRBJ1-5; 7 bases map to TRBD1. The CDR3 is 14 residues long. J was trimmed by 7 bases and V by 5 bases; bases with no gene match: 8. CDR1 SGHNT and CDR2 YENEEA come from the germline V gene. The CDR3 sequence is CASSPTGAGQPQHF. For the CDR3, the DNA is TGTGCCAGCAGCCCTACAGGGGCAGGGCAGCCCCAGCATTTT.

This clone is large (0.1 to 1%) by share. The V and J genes are TRBV19 and TRBJ1-5, with a weak D call TRBD1 (6 bases). CDR1 LNHDA and CDR2 SQIVND come from the germline V gene (reference sequence). The ends were cut back, 3 bases at V and 6 bases at J, with 12 bases in the middle. The CDR3 has 14 amino acids. The CDR3 here is CASSIDRWGQPQHF. Here the CDR3 DNA reads TGTGCCAGTAGTATCGACAGGTGGGGTCAGCCCCAGCATTTT.

The genes are TRBV5-1 and TRBJ1-1; D may be TRBD1 (5 bases). Looked up from germline, CDR1 is SGHRS and CDR2 is YFSETQ. V was shortened by 2 bases and J by 6 bases, with 17 bases between the two germline ends. The CDR3 totals 15 residues. CDR3 in DNA: TGCGCCAGCAGCTTAGGTGACAGTCGGACTTCTGAAGCTTTCTTT. It specifies CASSLGDSRTSEAFF.

J is TRBJ1-6 and V is TRBV5-1; D remains ambiguous. This CDR3 has 14 residues. With 0 bases removed from V and 12 bases from J, the gap between germline ends came to 13 bases. The V gene's germline CDR1 is SGHRS and CDR2 YFSETQ. As DNA, the CDR3 is TGCGCCAGCAGCTTGGCCGGAGGAGAAAAACCCCTCCACTTT. Its protein is CASSLAGGEKPLHF.

The rearrangement joins TRBV19 to TRBJ2-1, with 15 bases identical to TRBD2. Unmatched junction bases numbered 4, after V lost 8 bases and J lost 5 bases. Germline V gives CDR1 LNHDA, CDR2 SQIVND (reference sequence). The CDR3 consists of 15 residues. CDR3 sequence: CASGTSGGPNNEQFF. The CDR3 coding sequence is TGTGCCAGTGGGACTAGCGGGGGGCCGAACAATGAGCAGTTCTTC.

This clone is medium-sized (0.01 to 0.1%) in the sample. J is TRBJ2-7 and V is TRBV11-3; the match to TRBD1 covers 9 bases. This CDR3 is 14 amino acids long. The V segment lost 5 bases and the J segment 5 bases; nucleotides outside the gene matches: 7. The germline CDR1 and CDR2 sequences are SGHNT and YENEEA. The CDR3 sequence is CASSLRTGDDEQYF. CDR3 DNA sequence: TGTGCCAGCAGCCTCAGGACAGGGGACGACGAGCAGTACTTC.

In its sample, this clone was seen a few times. This sequence joins TRBV11-3 and TRBJ2-5, with TRBD1 matching 7 bases. The J segment lost 5 bases and the V segment lost 5 bases, leaving 8 bases of the junction unmatched. The length of the CDR3 is 14 residues. The V gene's germline CDR1 is SGHNT and CDR2 YENEEA. The CDR3 DNA reads TGTGCCAGCAGCCTCGACAGGGACCGGGAGACCCAGTACTTC. It is translated as CASSLDRDRETQYF.

This clone was picked up a small number of times. CDR3 sequence: CAWSVGTGPDLPQHF. DNA of the CDR3: TGTGCCTGGAGTGTCGGGACAGGGCCGGATTTGCCCCAGCATTTT. The chain recombines TRBV30 with TRBJ1-5; 9 bases are shared with TRBD1. CDR1 and CDR2 (germline): GTSNPN, SVGIG (reference sequence). With 0 bases clipped from V and 9 bases from J, the junction kept 9 bases outside the gene matches. The CDR3 is 15 amino acids.

The rearrangement uses TRBV23-1 and TRBJ2-3; TRBD1 or TRBD2 may be the D gene (5 bases each). TRBV23-1 is marked as an open reading frame, function uncertain. Trimming removed 6 bases at V and 0 bases at J, with 16 bases between. The length of the CDR3 is 16 residues. The DNA of the CDR3 is TGCGCCAGCAGCCAAGAGTGGGGGACCAGCACAGATACGCAGTATTTT. Amino acid sequence: CASSQEWGTSTDTQYF.

The chain is built from TRBV10-2 and TRBJ1-5; D uncertain. Germline CDR1 and CDR2: WSHSY and SAAADI. This CDR3 contains 15 residues. Trimming took off 0 bases at V and 1 base at J, with 7 bases between the two ends. CDR3 sequence reads: CASSESSRSNQPQHF. The CDR3 DNA is TGCGCCAGCAGTGAGTCGTCGAGGAGCAATCAGCCCCAGCATTTT.

This clone was detected a few times. The chain couples TRBV10-1 to TRBJ2-3; D is undetermined. Germline V gene data show CDR1 as WNHNN and CDR2 as SYGVQD (reference sequence). CDR3 size: 14 residues. Trimming removed 3 bases from V and 0 bases from J, with 7 bases in between. CDR3 sequence (DNA): TGCGCCAGCAGTGAATCGATTAGCACAGATACGCAGTATTTT. Amino acids: CASSESISTDTQYF.

This chain links TRBV7-8 with TRBJ1-1, with 7 bases lining up with TRBD1. Germline assignment: CDR1 SGHVS and CDR2 FQNEAQ. V trimming: 6 bases; J trimming: 0 bases; junction bases outside the gene matches: 10. The CDR3 covers 16 residues. The CDR3 sequence is CASSSGQNSMNTEAFF. CDR3 coding DNA: TGTGCCAGCAGTTCGGGACAGAACTCCATGAACACTGAAGCTTTCTTT.

This chain connects TRBV11-3 to TRBJ1-5; 8 nucleotides line up with TRBD1. CDR1 and CDR2 (germline): SGHNT, YENEEA. The CDR3 is made up of 15 amino acids. V dropped 3 bases and J dropped 3; count of bases not matched to a gene: 4. DNA for the CDR3: TGTGCCAGCAGCTTGCAGGGGGCGGTCAATCAGCCCCAGCATTTT. This encodes CASSLQGAVNQPQHF.

The rearrangement joins TRBV9 to TRBJ1-2, with 8 bases lining up with TRBD1. Germline assignment: CDR1 SGDLS and CDR2 YYNGEE. V was pared by 4 bases and J by 4 bases, with 6 bases of the junction left unmatched. The CDR3 sequence is 14 residues long. The CDR3 coding sequence is TGTGCCAGCAGCCCCCGCCAGGGGGCCTATGGCTACACCTTC. This gives the protein CASSPRQGAYGYTF.

The sample holds a few counts of this clone. V usage is TRBV9 and J usage is TRBJ2-3, with a tentative D call TRBD2 (5 bases). CDR1 and CDR2 from the germline V gene are SGDLS and YYNGEE. The V and J ends lost 4 bases and 2 bases respectively, with 17 bases between them. The CDR3 length is 16 residues. CDR3 DNA: TGTGCCAGCAGCACTCGACTCCCCGGGGTCACAGATACGCAGTATTTT. Its translation: CASSTRLPGVTDTQYF.

V usage is TRBV18 and J usage is TRBJ2-3, with 8 bases identical to TRBD1. The junction had 14 bases not matched to a gene; V was cut back by 4 bases and J by 2 bases. The CDR3 totals 18 residues. Germline CDR1 reads KGHSH; CDR2 reads LQKENI. The CDR3 reads CASSQGLWGQVLTDTQYF. The CDR3 coding sequence is TGTGCCAGCTCACAGGGACTGTGGGGACAGGTCCTCACAGATACGCAGTATTTT.

This clone was observed a handful of times. This sequence joins TRBV19 and TRBJ1-1; TRBD1 might be the D (6 bases). This CDR3 is built from 16 residues. The germline gives CDR1 LNHDA, CDR2 SQIVND (reference sequence). V lost 6 bases and J lost 1, with 18 bases in between. This CDR3 reads CASSLPGQGRNTEAFF. The DNA of the CDR3 is TGTGCCAGTAGCCTCCCCGGGCAGGGGCGGAACACTGAAGCTTTCTTT.

In this sample, this clone turned up a few times. CDR3 sequence: CASSETDNTEAFF. The CDR3 region has the DNA TGTGCCAGCAGCGAGACAGACAACACTGAAGCTTTCTTT. The V call is TRBV9, the J call TRBJ1-1; D is possibly TRBD1 (5 bases). Germline V gives CDR1 SGDLS, CDR2 YYNGEE. This CDR3 spans 13 amino acids. Trimming stripped 3 bases from V and 2 bases from J, with 8 bases between.

The gene calls are TRBV6-8 and TRBJ2-6; D is perhaps TRBD1 (6 bases). The CDR3 runs to 17 residues. Germline V gene data show CDR1 as MNHGY and CDR2 as SAAAGT. V was cut by 5 bases and J by 0 bases, with 14 bases left in between. As DNA, the CDR3 is TGTGCCAGCAGTCGATTACAGGGTGGCTCTGGGGCCAACGTCCTGACTTTC. It codes for CASSRLQGGSGANVLTF.

V and J are TRBV23-1 and TRBJ2-3, with 8 bases lining up with TRBD2. TRBV23-1 is known as an ORF, though its function is uncertain. V lost 6 bases to trimming and J lost 0 bases; unmatched junction nucleotides: 2. The CDR3 runs 14 residues. The CDR3 here is CASSGGGSTDTQYF. The CDR3 DNA reads as TGCGCCAGCAGCGGGGGGGGGAGCACAGATACGCAGTATTTT.

This clone occurred a few times. The J gene is TRBJ2-2, the V gene TRBV6-8; D gene ambiguous. The germline V gene has CDR1 MNHGY and CDR2 SAAAGT. The CDR3 has 15 amino acids. Trimming pared 6 bases from V and 0 bases from J, leaving 11 bases between. CDR3 DNA: TGTGCCAGCAGCCGGCACAGAGCGAACACCGGGGAGCTGTTTTTT. It translates to CASSRHRANTGELFF.

In this sample, this clone turned up many times. V and J are TRBV11-3 and TRBJ2-2; tentative D call: TRBD1 (5 bases). Germline CDR1 is SGHNT and CDR2 is YENEEA. Trimming stripped 3 bases from V and 2 bases from J, with 10 bases between. CDR3 length: 15 residues. CDR3: CASSLAGINTGELFF. CDR3 in DNA: TGTGCCAGCAGCTTGGCAGGGATTAACACCGGGGAGCTGTTTTTT.

The genes are TRBV18 and TRBJ2-1; 13 positions match TRBD2. In germline, CDR1 is KGHSH, CDR2 LQKENI. Losses at the gene ends were 2 bases for V and 7 bases for J; bases not matched to a gene: 2. This CDR3 has 15 amino acids. In nucleotides, the CDR3 is TGTGCCAGCTCACCAACACTAGCGGGGGGGAATGAGCAGTTCTTC. It yields the protein CASSPTLAGGNEQFF.

The V and J genes are TRBV12-5 and TRBJ2-5, with 13 bases that match TRBD2. Germline V gives CDR1 LGHNT, CDR2 FRNRAP. V gave up 7 bases and J gave up 7 bases; unmatched junction bases: 9. There are 15 residues in the CDR3. The CDR3 spells CASATGTSGIGTQYF. For the CDR3, the DNA is TGTGCTAGTGCAACCGGGACTAGCGGGATTGGGACCCAGTACTTC.

This clone was found a few times. The chain has TRBV12-5 and TRBJ2-2; 7 positions agree with TRBD1. CDR3 size: 14 residues. Germline V gives CDR1 LGHNT, CDR2 FRNRAP. V lost 5 bases, J lost 6 bases, and 6 bases stayed unmatched. DNA for the CDR3: TGTGCTAGTGGTCCCGACAGGGACGCCGGGGAGCTGTTTTTT. Protein product: CASGPDRDAGELFF.

The chain is built from TRBV7-6 and TRBJ2-2, with 11 nucleotides matching TRBD1. Per germline, CDR1 SGHVS and CDR2 FNYEAQ. The CDR3 spans 20 residues. The junction had 19 bases not matched to a gene; V was cut back by 5 bases and J by 5 bases. CDR3 residues: CASSLRTGGAKMGYTGELFF. The CDR3 DNA follows: TGTGCCAGCAGCCTGCGGACAGGGGGCGCAAAAATGGGGTATACCGGGGAGCTGTTTTTT.

This clone is categorized as large. The V call is TRBV11-3, the J call TRBJ2-1, with 9 bases that match TRBD2. The V and J ends lost 1 base and 8 bases, in that order; junction bases with no gene match: 12. Germline CDR1 is SGHNT and CDR2 is YENEEA. This CDR3 contains 17 residues. This CDR3 reads CASSLGGRPSGTDEQFF. The DNA for the CDR3 is TGTGCCAGCAGCTTAGGAGGGCGGCCTAGCGGGACCGATGAGCAGTTCTTC.

This clone was observed a few times. The rearrangement uses TRBV2 and TRBJ1-2, with TRBD1 matching 7 bases. The trim removed 4 bases at V and 1 base at J, leaving 6 bases unmatched. CDR1 and CDR2 (germline): SNHLY, FYNNEI. CDR3 size: 15 residues. CDR3 residues: CASSAGTANNYGYTF. In DNA form, the CDR3 reads TGTGCCAGCAGTGCCGGGACAGCGAATAACTATGGCTACACCTTC.

The gene calls are TRBV5-1 and TRBJ1-4, with D unclear. V gave up 0 bases and J gave up 4 bases, with 13 bases separating them. This CDR3 spans 16 amino acids. Germline CDR1 SGHRS, CDR2 YFSETQ. For the CDR3, the DNA is TGCGCCAGCAGCTTGGAGCGGAACAGTAATAATGAAAAACTGTTTTTT. It yields the protein CASSLERNSNNEKLFF.

This chain joins TRBV19 and TRBJ2-7; the D gene is possibly TRBD1 (6 bases). V lost 2 bases, J lost 4 bases, and 15 bases lay in between. The CDR3 covers 15 residues. The germline CDR1 and CDR2 sequences are LNHDA and SQIVND (reference sequence). DNA for the CDR3: TGTGCCAGTAGTATAACTCTGGACAGCGGTTACGAGCAGTACTTC. Encoded protein: CASSITLDSGYEQYF.

This chain connects TRBV29-1 to TRBJ2-3, with D unresolved. CDR1 and CDR2 (germline): SQVTM, ANQGSEA. This CDR3 has 14 amino acids. The V end lost 6 bases, the J end lost 0 bases, and 13 bases lay between the germline ends. The CDR3 coding sequence is TGCAGCGTGGGTAAGGTCTTGAGCACAGATACGCAGTATTTT. It specifies CSVGKVLSTDTQYF.